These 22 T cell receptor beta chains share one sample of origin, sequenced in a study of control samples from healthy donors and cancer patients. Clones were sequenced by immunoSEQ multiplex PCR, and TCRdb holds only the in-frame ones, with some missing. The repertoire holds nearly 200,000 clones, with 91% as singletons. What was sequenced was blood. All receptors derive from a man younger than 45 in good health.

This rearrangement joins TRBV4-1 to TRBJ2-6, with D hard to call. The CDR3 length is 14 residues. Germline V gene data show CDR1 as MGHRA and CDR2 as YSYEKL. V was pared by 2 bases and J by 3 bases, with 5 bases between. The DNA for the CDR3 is TGCGCCAGCAGCCAATTTGATGGGGCCAACGTCCTGACTTTC. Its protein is CASSQFDGANVLTF.

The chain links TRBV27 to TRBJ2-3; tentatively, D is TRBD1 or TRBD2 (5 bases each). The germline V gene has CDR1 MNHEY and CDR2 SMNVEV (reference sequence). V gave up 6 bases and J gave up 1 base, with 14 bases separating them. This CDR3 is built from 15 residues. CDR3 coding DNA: TGTGCCAGCAGCCAATGGGGGTCTGGCACAGATACGCAGTATTTT. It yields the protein CASSQWGSGTDTQYF.

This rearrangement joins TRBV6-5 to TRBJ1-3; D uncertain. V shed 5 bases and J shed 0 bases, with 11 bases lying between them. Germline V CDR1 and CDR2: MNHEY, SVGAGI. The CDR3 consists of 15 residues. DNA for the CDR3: TGTGCCAGCAGTCCAGCCACGTTCTCTGGAAACACCATATATTTT. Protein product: CASSPATFSGNTIYF.

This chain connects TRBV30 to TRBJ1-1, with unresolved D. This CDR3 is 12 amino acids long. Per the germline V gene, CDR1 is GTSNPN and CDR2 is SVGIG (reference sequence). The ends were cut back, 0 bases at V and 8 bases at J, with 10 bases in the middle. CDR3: CAWSVLKVEAFF. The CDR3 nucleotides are TGTGCCTGGAGTGTACTCAAGGTCGAAGCTTTCTTT.

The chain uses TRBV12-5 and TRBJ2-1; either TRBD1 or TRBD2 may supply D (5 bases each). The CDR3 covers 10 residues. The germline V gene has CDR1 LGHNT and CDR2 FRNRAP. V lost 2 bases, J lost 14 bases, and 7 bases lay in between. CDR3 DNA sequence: TGTGCTAGTGGTTTGTGGGACGAGTTCTTC. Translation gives CASGLWDEFF.

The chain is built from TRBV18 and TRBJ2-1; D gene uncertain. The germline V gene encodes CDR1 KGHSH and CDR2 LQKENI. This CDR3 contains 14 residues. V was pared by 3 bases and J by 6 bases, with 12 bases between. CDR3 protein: CASSPEGHRNEQFF. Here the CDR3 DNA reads TGTGCCAGCTCACCGGAAGGGCACCGCAATGAGCAGTTCTTC.

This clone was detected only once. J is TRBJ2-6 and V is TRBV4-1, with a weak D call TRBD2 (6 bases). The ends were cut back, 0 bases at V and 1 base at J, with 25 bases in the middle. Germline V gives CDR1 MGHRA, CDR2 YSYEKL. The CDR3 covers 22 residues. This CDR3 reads CASSQDRPGVSSRWSGANVLTF. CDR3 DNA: TGCGCCAGCAGCCAAGATAGGCCGGGGGTTTCATCCAGGTGGTCTGGGGCCAACGTCCTGACTTTC.

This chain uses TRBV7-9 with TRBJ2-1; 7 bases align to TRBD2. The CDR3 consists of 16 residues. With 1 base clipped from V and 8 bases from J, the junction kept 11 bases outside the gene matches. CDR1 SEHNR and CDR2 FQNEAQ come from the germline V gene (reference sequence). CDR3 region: CASSLGGGRGSDEQFF. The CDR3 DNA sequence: TGTGCCAGCAGCTTAGGGGGTGGGAGGGGTAGCGATGAGCAGTTCTTC. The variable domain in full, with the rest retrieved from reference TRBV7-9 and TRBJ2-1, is DTGVSQNPRHKITKRGQNVTFRCDPISEHNRLYWYRQTLGQGPEFLTYFQNEAQLEKSRLLSDRFSAERPKGSFSTLEIQRTEQGDSAMYLCASSLGGGRGSDEQFFGPGTRLTVL.

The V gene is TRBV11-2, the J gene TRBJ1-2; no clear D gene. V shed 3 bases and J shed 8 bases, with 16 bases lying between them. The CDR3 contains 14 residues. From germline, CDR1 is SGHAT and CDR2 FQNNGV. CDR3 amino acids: CASSFPGGAGGYTF. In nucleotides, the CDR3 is TGTGCCAGCAGCTTCCCTGGTGGAGCCGGCGGCTACACCTTC.

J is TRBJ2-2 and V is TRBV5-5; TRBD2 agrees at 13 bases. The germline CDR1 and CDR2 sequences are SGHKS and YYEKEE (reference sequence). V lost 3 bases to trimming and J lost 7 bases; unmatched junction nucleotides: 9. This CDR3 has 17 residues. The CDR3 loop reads CASSSGGLAGVIGELFF. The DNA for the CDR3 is TGTGCCAGCAGCTCCGGCGGACTAGCGGGGGTAATCGGGGAGCTGTTTTTT.

This chain's CDR3 is CASSVTGTANTGELFF. In DNA form, the CDR3 reads TGCGCCAGCAGCGTAACAGGGACCGCGAACACCGGGGAGCTGTTTTTT. The chain recombines TRBV5-1 with TRBJ2-2, with a possible D match to TRBD1 (6 bases). Trimming removed 4 bases from V and 0 bases from J, with 13 bases in between. The CDR3 length is 16 residues. Germline V lookup: CDR1 SGHRS, CDR2 YFSETQ.

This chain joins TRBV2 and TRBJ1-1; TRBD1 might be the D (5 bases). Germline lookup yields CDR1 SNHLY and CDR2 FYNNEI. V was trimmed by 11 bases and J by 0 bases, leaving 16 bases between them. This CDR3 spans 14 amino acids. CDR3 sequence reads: CAGTGPLMNTEAFF. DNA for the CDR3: TGTGCCGGAACAGGCCCTCTTATGAACACTGAAGCTTTCTTT.

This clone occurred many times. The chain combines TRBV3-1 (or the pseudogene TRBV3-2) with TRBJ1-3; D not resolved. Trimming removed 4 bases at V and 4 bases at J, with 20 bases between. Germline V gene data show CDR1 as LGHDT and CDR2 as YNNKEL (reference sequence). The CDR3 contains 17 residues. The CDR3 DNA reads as TGTGCCAGCAGCCGGTTAGGTGGAGGAGTATGGGGAAACACCATATATTTT. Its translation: CASSRLGGGVWGNTIYF.

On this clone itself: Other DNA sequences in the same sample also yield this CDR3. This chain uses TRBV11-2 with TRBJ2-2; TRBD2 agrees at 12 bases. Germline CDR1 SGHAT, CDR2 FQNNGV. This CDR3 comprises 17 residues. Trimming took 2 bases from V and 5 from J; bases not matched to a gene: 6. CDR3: CASSLLAGGLGTGELFF. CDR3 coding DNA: TGTGCCAGCAGCTTACTAGCGGGGGGGCTTGGGACCGGGGAGCTGTTTTTT.

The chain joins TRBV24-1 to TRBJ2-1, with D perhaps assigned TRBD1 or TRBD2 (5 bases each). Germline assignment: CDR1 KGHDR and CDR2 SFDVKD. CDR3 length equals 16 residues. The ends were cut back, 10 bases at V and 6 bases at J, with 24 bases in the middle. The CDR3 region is CATSLTGTSESNEQFF. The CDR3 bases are TGTGCCACTAGTCTAACCGGGACCTCCGAGAGCAATGAGCAGTTCTTC.

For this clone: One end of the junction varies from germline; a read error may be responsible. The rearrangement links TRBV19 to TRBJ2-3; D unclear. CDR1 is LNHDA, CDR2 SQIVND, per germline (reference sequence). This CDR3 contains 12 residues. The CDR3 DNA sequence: TGTGCCAGTAGCCGTGGCACGGATACGCAGTATTTT. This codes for CASSRGTDTQYF.

The CDR3 sequence: CSAEPGREQFF. CDR3 DNA sequence: TGCAGTGCGGAGCCGGGGCGGGAGCAGTTCTTC. The chain has TRBV20-1 and TRBJ2-1; possibly TRBD1 or TRBD2 for D (5 bases each). Trimming took 6 bases from V and 10 from J, leaving 13 bases between them. The germline gives CDR1 DFQATT, CDR2 SNEGSKA (reference sequence). The CDR3 runs 11 residues.

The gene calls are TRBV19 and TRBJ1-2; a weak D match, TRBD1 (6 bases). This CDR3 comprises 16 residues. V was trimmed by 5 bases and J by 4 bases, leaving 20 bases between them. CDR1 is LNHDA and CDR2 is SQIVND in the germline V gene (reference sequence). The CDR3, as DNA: TGTGCCAGTAGTTTTTCTGCAGGGGTTTACCTCTATGGCTACACCTTC. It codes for CASSFSAGVYLYGYTF.

In DNA form, the CDR3 reads TGTGCCAGCAGCCATGGGCGGTCGGTGGACAGGGAGGCTCAGCCCCAGCATTTT. This codes for CASSHGRSVDREAQPQHF. The rearrangement uses TRBV21-1 and TRBJ1-5; TRBD1, the table's D call, was not compared with the DNA. TRBV21-1 is a listed pseudogene. The CDR3 has 18 residues.

As DNA, the CDR3 is TGTGCCAGCTCACCACCTTCAGAGCGGGGGTTTACAGAGCAGTTCTTC. Amino acid sequence: CASSPPSERGFTEQFF. This rearrangement joins TRBV18 to TRBJ2-1; TRBD2 aligns across 8 bases. This CDR3 has 16 amino acids. V lost 0 bases, J lost 10 bases, and 11 bases stayed unmatched. From germline, CDR1 is KGHSH and CDR2 LQKENI.

In nucleotides, the CDR3 is TGTGCCAGCAGCCCGCAGGGGATCGGCTACACCTTC. It encodes CASSPQGIGYTF. V and J are TRBV11-2 and TRBJ1-2; a weak D match, TRBD1 (6 bases). The germline CDR1 and CDR2 sequences are SGHAT and FQNNGV. The CDR3 runs to 12 residues. Deletions cut 5 bases from V and 8 bases from J, with 12 bases between.

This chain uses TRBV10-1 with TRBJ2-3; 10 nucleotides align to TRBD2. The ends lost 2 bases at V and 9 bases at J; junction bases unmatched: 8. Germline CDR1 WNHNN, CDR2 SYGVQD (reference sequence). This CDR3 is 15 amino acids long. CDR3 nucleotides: TGCGCCAGCAGTGAGCAGCGGGGGGGCCTCGGAACGCAGTATTTT. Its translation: CASSEQRGGLGTQYF.